These T cell receptor beta chains were read from a single sample in a study of blood T cell repertoires in COVID-19. This table comes from immunoSEQ multiplex PCR, and its TCRdb copy is limited to in-frame clones, with some not included. This sample has some 80,000 clones, with roughly 80% found just once. The specimen sequenced was peripheral blood. These receptors all come from a woman aged 70-85 years with acute or convalescent COVID-19. Each CDR3 is given with its conserved first and last residue. The D gene is left open where the match is weak. Some rows have no size entry. The others give once, few or many, or a class for an expanded clone.

clone size: -
J gene: TRBJ2-3
D gene: TRBD2
V gene: TRBV11-2
CDR3 DNA: TGTGCCAGCAGCTCCTCCGGGACTAGAGGCCTCACAGATACGCAGTATTTT
CDR3 protein: CASSSSGTRGLTDTQYF

clone size: -
J gene: TRBJ2-7
D gene: -
V gene: TRBV2
CDR3 DNA: TGTGCCAGCAGTGCTCCCCGGGGTAACTCCTACGAGCAGTACTTC
CDR3 protein: CASSAPRGNSYEQYF

clone size: -
J gene: TRBJ2-2
D gene: TRBD2
V gene: TRBV5-5
CDR3 DNA: TGTGCCAGCAGCCCTCCACTAGCGGGAGTCACCGGGGAGCTGTTTTTT
CDR3 protein: CASSPPLAGVTGELFF

clone size: many
J gene: TRBJ2-7
D gene: TRBD2
V gene: TRBV29-1
CDR3 DNA: TGCAGCGTTTCCCGGGAGGGCTACGAGCAGTACTTC
CDR3 protein: CSVSREGYEQYF

clone size: -
J gene: TRBJ1-5
D gene: TRBD1
V gene: TRBV5-4
CDR3 DNA: TGTGCCAGCAGCGAACAGGGGGTGCGACAGCCCCAGCATTTT
CDR3 protein: CASSEQGVRQPQHF

clone size: -
J gene: TRBJ1-1
D gene: -
V gene: TRBV3-1/TRBV3-2
CDR3 DNA: TGTGCCAGCAGCCGGCTAGAGGTAGACACTGAAGCTTTCTTT
CDR3 protein: CASSRLEVDTEAFF

clone size: -
J gene: TRBJ1-4
D gene: TRBD1
V gene: TRBV3-1/TRBV3-2
CDR3 DNA: TGTGCCAGCAGCCCGAGGACAGGGCGTTTAGAAAAACTGTTTTTT
CDR3 protein: CASSPRTGRLEKLFF

clone size: -
J gene: TRBJ2-2
D gene: -
V gene: TRBV6-6
CDR3 DNA: TGTGCCAGCTCGGGGACTAACACCGGGGAGCTGTTTTTT
CDR3 protein: CASSGTNTGELFF

clone size: -
J gene: TRBJ1-5
D gene: -
V gene: TRBV12-3/TRBV12-4
CDR3 DNA: TGTGCCAGCACCCAGGACAACAATCAGCCCCAGCATTTT
CDR3 protein: CASTQDNNQPQHF

clone size: -
J gene: TRBJ1-3
D gene: -
V gene: TRBV7-9
CDR3 DNA: TGTGCCAGCAGCGGAGGACAGAAGAGCTCTGGAAACACCATATATTTT
CDR3 protein: CASSGGQKSSGNTIYF

clone size: -
J gene: TRBJ2-2
D gene: -
V gene: TRBV29-1
CDR3 DNA: TGCAGCGTTGAGACGTCAGGGGCTCAAACCGGGGAGCTGTTTTTT
CDR3 protein: CSVETSGAQTGELFF

clone size: -
J gene: TRBJ2-2
D gene: TRBD1
V gene: TRBV7-9
CDR3 DNA: TGTGCCAGCAGCTTAGGCTGGACAGGGAACACCGGGGAGCTGTTTTTT
CDR3 protein: CASSLGWTGNTGELFF

clone size: -
J gene: TRBJ2-7
D gene: -
V gene: TRBV29-1
CDR3 DNA: TGCAGCGTTCGACAGGACTACGAGCAGTACTTC
CDR3 protein: CSVRQDYEQYF

clone size: -
J gene: TRBJ1-6
D gene: -
V gene: TRBV18
CDR3 DNA: TGTGCCAGCTCACCGCGCTCAGCAGGGCAGGGGAATTCACCCCTCCACTTT
CDR3 protein: CASSPRSAGQGNSPLHF

clone size: -
J gene: TRBJ1-2
D gene: TRBD1
V gene: TRBV6-1
CDR3 DNA: TGTGCCAGCAGTGAAGGGACAGGGATCTATTATGGCTACACCTTC
CDR3 protein: CASSEGTGIYYGYTF

clone size: few
J gene: TRBJ2-5
D gene: -
V gene: TRBV20-1
CDR3 DNA: TGCAGTGCTAGTCGACTATTAGGAAGGCAAGAGACCCAGTACTTC
CDR3 protein: CSASRLLGRQETQYF

clone size: few
J gene: TRBJ1-6
D gene: -
V gene: TRBV7-2
CDR3 DNA: TGTGCCAGCAGCTTAGCCACTAATTCCTATAATTCACCCCTCCACTTT
CDR3 protein: CASSLATNSYNSPLHF

clone size: -
J gene: TRBJ1-5
D gene: TRBD1
V gene: TRBV18
CDR3 DNA: TGTGCCAGCTCAGCGGACAGGACCAATCAGCCCCAGCATTTT
CDR3 protein: CASSADRTNQPQHF

clone size: -
J gene: TRBJ1-1
D gene: -
V gene: TRBV19
CDR3 DNA: TGTGCCAGTAGTCCCGCTGGGGGGGGGCAGAACACTGAAGCTTTCTTT
CDR3 protein: CASSPAGGGQNTEAFF

clone size: -
J gene: TRBJ2-6
D gene: -
V gene: TRBV7-2
CDR3 DNA: TGTGCCAGCAGCTCCCGGTACAGTTACTCTGGGGCCAACGTCCTGACTTTC
CDR3 protein: CASSSRYSYSGANVLTF

clone size: -
J gene: TRBJ2-1
D gene: -
V gene: TRBV5-1
CDR3 DNA: TGCGCCAGCAGTGGGGAATCCAGGGTTGAGCAGTTCTTC
CDR3 protein: CASSGESRVEQFF

clone size: -
J gene: TRBJ2-1
D gene: TRBD2
V gene: TRBV18
CDR3 DNA: TGTGCCAGCTCACCAACTAGCGGGAATAGCAATGAGCAGTTCTTC
CDR3 protein: CASSPTSGNSNEQFF

clone size: -
J gene: TRBJ2-1
D gene: -
V gene: TRBV2
CDR3 DNA: TGTGCCAGCAGCCAACAGGGTTACTCCTACAATGAGCAGTTCTTC
CDR3 protein: CASSQQGYSYNEQFF

clone size: -
J gene: TRBJ2-5
D gene: -
V gene: TRBV19
CDR3 DNA: TGTGCCAGTAGTCGTAGCGCAGAAGAGACCCAGTACTTC
CDR3 protein: CASSRSAEETQYF

clone size: -
J gene: TRBJ2-7
D gene: TRBD2
V gene: TRBV6-5
CDR3 DNA: TGTGCCAGCATCCCTGGGGGGGTCGCCTCCTACGAGCAGTACTTC
CDR3 protein: CASIPGGVASYEQYF

clone size: -
J gene: TRBJ1-2
D gene: -
V gene: TRBV19
CDR3 DNA: TGTGCCAGTAGTATGCAGGGTCGAAGCTATGGCTACACCTTC
CDR3 protein: CASSMQGRSYGYTF

clone size: -
J gene: TRBJ1-1
D gene: TRBD1
V gene: TRBV18
CDR3 DNA: TGTGCCAGCTCACCGTCCGGGACAGGGGGCTTTACTGAAGCTTTCTTT
CDR3 protein: CASSPSGTGGFTEAFF

clone size: once
J gene: TRBJ2-3
D gene: -
V gene: TRBV7-9
CDR3 DNA: TGTGCCAGCAGCTTAGGCCGGGGTCTAGATACGCAGTATTTT
CDR3 protein: CASSLGRGLDTQYF

clone size: -
J gene: TRBJ2-7
D gene: -
V gene: TRBV7-9
CDR3 DNA: TGTGCCAGCAGTCTCGTGATGGCAGGTCGAGGGGAGCAGTACTTC
CDR3 protein: CASSLVMAGRGEQYF

clone size: -
J gene: TRBJ1-5
D gene: -
V gene: TRBV9
CDR3 DNA: TGTGCCAGCAGCCCCGGTGGTGAGAATCAGCCCCAGCATTTT
CDR3 protein: CASSPGGENQPQHF

clone size: -
J gene: TRBJ2-7
D gene: TRBD1
V gene: TRBV7-8
CDR3 DNA: TGTGCCAGCAGCCCGCGACAGGGGGCTTACGAGCAGTACTTC
CDR3 protein: CASSPRQGAYEQYF

clone size: -
J gene: TRBJ2-3
D gene: -
V gene: TRBV20-1
CDR3 DNA: TGCAGTGCTAGTGCTTCACTAGGATTCTTCACAGATACGCAGTATTTT
CDR3 protein: CSASASLGFFTDTQYF

clone size: -
J gene: TRBJ1-3
D gene: -
V gene: TRBV18
CDR3 DNA: TGTGCCAGCTCACTCACGCGACAGGTGACGGGCTCTGGAAACACCATATATTTT
CDR3 protein: CASSLTRQVTGSGNTIYF

clone size: -
J gene: TRBJ1-3
D gene: -
V gene: TRBV13
CDR3 DNA: TGTGCCAGCAGCTTTCGCCCAGGGACTGGAAACACCATATATTTT
CDR3 protein: CASSFRPGTGNTIYF

clone size: -
J gene: TRBJ2-1
D gene: TRBD2
V gene: TRBV9
CDR3 DNA: TGTGCCAGCAGCCCGCGACTAGCGGAATACAATGAGCAGTTCTTC
CDR3 protein: CASSPRLAEYNEQFF

clone size: -
J gene: TRBJ2-1
D gene: TRBD1
V gene: TRBV5-1
CDR3 DNA: TGCGCCAGCAGGGACAGGGGGCACGAGGCTTACAATGAGCAGTTCTTC
CDR3 protein: CASRDRGHEAYNEQFF

clone size: -
J gene: TRBJ1-1
D gene: -
V gene: TRBV11-2
CDR3 DNA: TGTGCCAGCAGCTTAGTAGGGGGGGATGAAGCTTTCTTT
CDR3 protein: CASSLVGGDEAFF

clone size: -
J gene: TRBJ1-1
D gene: TRBD1
V gene: TRBV5-1
CDR3 DNA: TGCGCCAGCAGCTCCGGGACAGGGAACACTGAAGCTTTCTTT
CDR3 protein: CASSSGTGNTEAFF

clone size: -
J gene: TRBJ2-1
D gene: -
V gene: TRBV2
CDR3 DNA: TGTGCCAGCAGTGTGTGGGAGTACAATGAGCAGTTCTTC
CDR3 protein: CASSVWEYNEQFF

clone size: -
J gene: TRBJ1-4
D gene: -
V gene: TRBV2
CDR3 DNA: TGTGCCAGCAGGGAAGTCGGGCGGGGTAATGAAAAACTGTTTTTT
CDR3 protein: CASREVGRGNEKLFF

clone size: -
J gene: TRBJ2-7
D gene: TRBD2
V gene: TRBV5-1
CDR3 DNA: TGCGCCAGCAGCTTTTGGGGGGGATCCTACGAGCAGTACTTC
CDR3 protein: CASSFWGGSYEQYF

clone size: -
J gene: TRBJ2-3
D gene: -
V gene: TRBV28
CDR3 DNA: TGTGCCAGCAGTTTTTTCCGGCGGGGAACAGATACGCAGTATTTT
CDR3 protein: CASSFFRRGTDTQYF

clone size: few
J gene: TRBJ2-3
D gene: TRBD1
V gene: TRBV28
CDR3 DNA: TGTGCCAGCACCCGACAGGGAACAGATACGCAGTATTTT
CDR3 protein: CASTRQGTDTQYF

clone size: few
J gene: TRBJ2-7
D gene: -
V gene: TRBV5-4
CDR3 DNA: TGTGCCAGCAGCTTACAGGGATCTGGAGGGCAGTACTTC
CDR3 protein: CASSLQGSGGQYF

clone size: once
J gene: TRBJ2-7
D gene: -
V gene: TRBV7-9
CDR3 DNA: TGTGCCAGCAGCTTTGTCTCTGGCCTGGACGAGCAGTACTTC
CDR3 protein: CASSFVSGLDEQYF

clone size: -
J gene: TRBJ1-2
D gene: TRBD1
V gene: TRBV4-1
CDR3 DNA: TGCGCCAGCAGCCACGGCGGACAGGGGGCTGTCTATGGCTACACCTTC
CDR3 protein: CASSHGGQGAVYGYTF

clone size: once
J gene: TRBJ1-1
D gene: -
V gene: TRBV3-1/TRBV3-2
CDR3 DNA: TGTGCCAGCAGCCAATTCTCGGAGCGAAGGAACACTGAAGCTTTCTTT
CDR3 protein: CASSQFSERRNTEAFF

clone size: -
J gene: TRBJ1-4
D gene: -
V gene: TRBV7-8
CDR3 DNA: TGTGCCAGCAGCTTGATGGTTCAGGGAAAGATGGGTAATGAAAAACTGTTTTTT
CDR3 protein: CASSLMVQGKMGNEKLFF

clone size: -
J gene: TRBJ1-2
D gene: -
V gene: TRBV6-5
CDR3 DNA: TGTGCCAGCAGTACAGGGAAAAGCTATGGCTACACCTTC
CDR3 protein: CASSTGKSYGYTF

clone size: -
J gene: TRBJ1-2
D gene: TRBD1
V gene: TRBV3-1/TRBV3-2
CDR3 DNA: TGTGCCAGCAGCCTGGACAGGGAATACGGCTACACCTTC
CDR3 protein: CASSLDREYGYTF

clone size: -
J gene: TRBJ1-3
D gene: TRBD1
V gene: TRBV24-1
CDR3 DNA: TGTGCCACCAGTTACCGGGACAGGGTATCGGGAAACACCATATATTTT
CDR3 protein: CATSYRDRVSGNTIYF

clone size: -
J gene: TRBJ2-7
D gene: TRBD2
V gene: TRBV18
CDR3 DNA: TGTGCCAGCTCATCCCGTTCTGGACTAGCGGGCTCCTACGAGCAGTACTTC
CDR3 protein: CASSSRSGLAGSYEQYF

clone size: -
J gene: TRBJ2-1
D gene: TRBD1
V gene: TRBV3-1/TRBV3-2
CDR3 DNA: TGTGCCAGCACCCGGGACAGGGGGCGGTGGAATGAGCAGTTCTTC
CDR3 protein: CASTRDRGRWNEQFF

clone size: -
J gene: TRBJ2-7
D gene: TRBD1
V gene: TRBV2
CDR3 DNA: TGTGCCAGCAGTGGACGCGGGACAGGGGTCTCCTACGAGCAGTACTTC
CDR3 protein: CASSGRGTGVSYEQYF

clone size: -
J gene: TRBJ2-6
D gene: -
V gene: TRBV2
CDR3 DNA: TGTGCCAGCAGAGGGGAGGGACAGGTCTCTGGGGCCAACGTCCTGACTTTC
CDR3 protein: CASRGEGQVSGANVLTF

clone size: -
J gene: TRBJ2-7
D gene: -
V gene: TRBV5-1
CDR3 DNA: TGCGCCAGCAGCGTACAGGGTTCCTACGAGCAGTACTTC
CDR3 protein: CASSVQGSYEQYF

clone size: -
J gene: TRBJ2-1
D gene: -
V gene: TRBV11-3
CDR3 DNA: TGTGCCAGCAGCTTAGGGGTCGGAGGCGAGCAGTTCTTC
CDR3 protein: CASSLGVGGEQFF

clone size: -
J gene: TRBJ1-5
D gene: -
V gene: TRBV4-1
CDR3 DNA: TGCGCCAGCAGCCAAGAGGGGAGCTATCAGCCCCAGCATTTT
CDR3 protein: CASSQEGSYQPQHF

clone size: -
J gene: TRBJ1-2
D gene: -
V gene: TRBV18
CDR3 DNA: TGTGCCAGCTTATCCCAGGGATCGAATGGCTACACCTTC
CDR3 protein: CASLSQGSNGYTF